This section outlines one TCR beta chain sequence together with its context. These data are taken from a study of blood T cell repertoires in COVID-19. Study-level background: The United States, Italy and Spain provided the acute and convalescent COVID-19 samples. PBMCs, B-cell-depleted T cells, or T cells provided the cDNA or gDNA that made up the material.

Produced via immunoSEQ multiplex PCR; TCRdb's table is partial and in-frame only. Of more than 85,000 clones listed, 76% are singletons. This CDR3 is 16 amino acids long. CDR1 and CDR2 from the germline V gene are MGHDK and SYGVNS. Trimming at V came to 5 bases and at J to 6 bases, leaving 12 bases not matched to a gene. Sequencing was done on a sample of peripheral blood. The origin of this receptor is a woman older than 75 with acute or convalescent COVID-19. The chain employs TRBV25-1 and TRBJ2-1, with 8 bases aligning to TRBD1. Here the CDR3 reads CASSRTRDRNVNEQFF. CDR3 coding DNA: TGTGCCAGCAGTCGCACGCGGGACAGGAATGTCAATGAGCAGTTCTTC.